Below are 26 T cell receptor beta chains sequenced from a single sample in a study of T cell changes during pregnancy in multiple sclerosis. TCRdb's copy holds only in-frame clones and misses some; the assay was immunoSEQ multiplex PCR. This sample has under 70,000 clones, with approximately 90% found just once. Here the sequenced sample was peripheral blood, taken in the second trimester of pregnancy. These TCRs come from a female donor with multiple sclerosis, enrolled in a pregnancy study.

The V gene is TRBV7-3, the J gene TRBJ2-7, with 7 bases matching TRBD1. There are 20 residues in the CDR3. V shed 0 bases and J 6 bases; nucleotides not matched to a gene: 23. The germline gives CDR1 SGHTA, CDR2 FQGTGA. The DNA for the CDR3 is TGTGCCAGCAGCTTAACCCCAGGGGGTGGGACCCAAGGACGCTCTACCGAGCAGTACTTC. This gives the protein CASSLTPGGGTQGRSTEQYF.

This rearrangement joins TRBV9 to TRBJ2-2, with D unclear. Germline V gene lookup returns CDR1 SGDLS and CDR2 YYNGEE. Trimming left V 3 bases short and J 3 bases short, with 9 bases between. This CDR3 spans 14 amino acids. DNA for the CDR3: TGTGCCAGCAGCGAAAACAGCCACACCGGGGAGCTGTTTTTT. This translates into CASSENSHTGELFF.

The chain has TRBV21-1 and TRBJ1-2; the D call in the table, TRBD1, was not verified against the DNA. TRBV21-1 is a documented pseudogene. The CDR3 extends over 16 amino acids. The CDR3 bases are TGTGCCAGCAGCAAAGACGGAGGACAGGATATTTATGGCTACACCTTC. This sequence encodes CASSKDGGQDIYGYTF.

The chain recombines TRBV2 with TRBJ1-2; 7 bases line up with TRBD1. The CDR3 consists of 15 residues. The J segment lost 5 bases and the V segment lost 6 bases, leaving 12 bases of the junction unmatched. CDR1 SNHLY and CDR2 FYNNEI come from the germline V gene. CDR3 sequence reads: CASRLEGGGYYGYTF. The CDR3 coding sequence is TGTGCCAGCAGACTGGAAGGGGGCGGTTATTATGGCTACACCTTC.

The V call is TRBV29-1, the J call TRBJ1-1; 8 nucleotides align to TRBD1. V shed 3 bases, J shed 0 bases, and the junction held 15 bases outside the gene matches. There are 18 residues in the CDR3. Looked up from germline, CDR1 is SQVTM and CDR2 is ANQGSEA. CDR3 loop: CSVDLDSGGGWVNTEAFF. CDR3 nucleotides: TGCAGCGTTGACCTCGATTCAGGGGGCGGTTGGGTGAACACTGAAGCTTTCTTT.

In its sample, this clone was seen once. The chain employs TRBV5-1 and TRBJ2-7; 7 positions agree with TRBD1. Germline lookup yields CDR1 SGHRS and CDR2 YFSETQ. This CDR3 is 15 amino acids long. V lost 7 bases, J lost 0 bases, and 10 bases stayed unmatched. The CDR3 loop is CASGPGQARSYEQYF. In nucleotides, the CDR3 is TGCGCCAGCGGTCCAGGACAGGCTCGCTCCTACGAGCAGTACTTC.

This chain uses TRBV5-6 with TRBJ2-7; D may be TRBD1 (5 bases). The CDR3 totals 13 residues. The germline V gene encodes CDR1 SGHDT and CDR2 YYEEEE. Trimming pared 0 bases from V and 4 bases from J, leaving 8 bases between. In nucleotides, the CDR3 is TGTGCCAGCAGCTTGGAGACAGCATACGAGCAGTACTTC. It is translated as CASSLETAYEQYF.

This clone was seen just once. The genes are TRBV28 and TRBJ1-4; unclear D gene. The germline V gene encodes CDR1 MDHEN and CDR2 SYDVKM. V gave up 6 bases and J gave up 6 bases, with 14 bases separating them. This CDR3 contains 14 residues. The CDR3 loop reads CASRYEGGDEKLFF. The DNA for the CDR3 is TGTGCCAGCAGATACGAGGGAGGTGATGAAAAACTGTTTTTT.

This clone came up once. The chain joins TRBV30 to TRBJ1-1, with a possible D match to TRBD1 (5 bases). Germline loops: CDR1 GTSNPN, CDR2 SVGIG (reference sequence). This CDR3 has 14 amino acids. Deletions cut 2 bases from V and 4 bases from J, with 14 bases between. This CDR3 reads CAWSSGGFGTEAFF. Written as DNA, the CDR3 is TGTGCCTGGAGTAGCGGGGGGTTCGGCACTGAAGCTTTCTTT. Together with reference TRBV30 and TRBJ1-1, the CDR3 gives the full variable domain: SQTIHQWPATLVQPVGSPLSLECTVEGTSNPNLYWYRQAAGRGLQLLFYSVGIGQISSEVPQNLSASRPQDRQFILSSKKLLLSDSGFYLCAWSSGGFGTEAFFGQGTRLTVV.

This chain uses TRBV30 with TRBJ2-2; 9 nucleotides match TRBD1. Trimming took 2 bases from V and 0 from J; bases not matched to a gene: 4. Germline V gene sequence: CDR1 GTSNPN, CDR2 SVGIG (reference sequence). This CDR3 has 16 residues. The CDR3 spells CAWSWGTGTNTGELFF. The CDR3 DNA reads TGTGCCTGGAGTTGGGGGACAGGGACGAACACCGGGGAGCTGTTTTTT.

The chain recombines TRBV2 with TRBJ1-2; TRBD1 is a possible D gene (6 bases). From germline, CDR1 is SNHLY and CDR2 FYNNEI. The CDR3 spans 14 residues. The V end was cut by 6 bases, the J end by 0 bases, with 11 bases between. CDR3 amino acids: CASSWTATNYGYTF. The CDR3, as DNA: TGTGCCAGCAGCTGGACAGCAACTAACTATGGCTACACCTTC.

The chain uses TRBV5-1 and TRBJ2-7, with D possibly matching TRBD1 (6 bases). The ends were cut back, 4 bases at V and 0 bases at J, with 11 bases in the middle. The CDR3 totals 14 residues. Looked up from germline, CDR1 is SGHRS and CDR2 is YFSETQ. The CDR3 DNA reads TGCGCCAGCAGCCAACAGGGTGGCTCCTACGAGCAGTACTTC. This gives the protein CASSQQGGSYEQYF.

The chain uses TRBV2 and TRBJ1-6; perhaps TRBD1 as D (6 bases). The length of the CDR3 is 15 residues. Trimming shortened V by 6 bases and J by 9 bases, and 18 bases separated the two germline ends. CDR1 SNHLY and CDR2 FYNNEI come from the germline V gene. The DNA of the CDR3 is TGTGCCAGCAGAGACATACAGGGCTTTGGTTCACCCCTCCACTTT. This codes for CASRDIQGFGSPLHF.

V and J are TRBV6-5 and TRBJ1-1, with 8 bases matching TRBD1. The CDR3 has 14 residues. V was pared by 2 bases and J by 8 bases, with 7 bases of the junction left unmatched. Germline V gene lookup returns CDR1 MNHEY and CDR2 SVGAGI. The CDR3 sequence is CASSYEGQGAEAFF. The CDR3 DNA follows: TGTGCCAGCAGTTACGAAGGGCAGGGGGCGGAAGCTTTCTTT.

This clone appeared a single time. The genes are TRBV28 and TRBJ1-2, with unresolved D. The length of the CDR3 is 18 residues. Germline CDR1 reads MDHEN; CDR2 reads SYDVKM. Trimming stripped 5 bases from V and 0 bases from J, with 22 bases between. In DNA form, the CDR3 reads TGTGCCAGCAGTGCCCATTCATTTGAAGAGGAGGCTAACTATGGCTACACCTTC. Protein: CASSAHSFEEEANYGYTF.

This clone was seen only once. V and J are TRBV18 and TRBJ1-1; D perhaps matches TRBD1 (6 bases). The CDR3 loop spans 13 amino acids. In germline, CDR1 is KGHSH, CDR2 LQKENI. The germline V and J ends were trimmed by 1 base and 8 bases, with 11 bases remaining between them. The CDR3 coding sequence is TGTGCCAGCTCACCACAGCGGGGGGCGGAAGCTTTCTTT. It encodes CASSPQRGAEAFF.

This CDR3 reads CAWSLGAANEKLFF. CDR3 nucleotide sequence: TGTGCCTGGAGCTTAGGGGCGGCTAATGAAAAACTGTTTTTT. The chain links TRBV30 to TRBJ1-4; D might be TRBD1 (5 bases). CDR3 length equals 14 residues. Trimming took 3 bases from V and 3 from J, leaving 11 bases between them. CDR1 is GTSNPN and CDR2 is SVGIG in the germline V gene (reference sequence).

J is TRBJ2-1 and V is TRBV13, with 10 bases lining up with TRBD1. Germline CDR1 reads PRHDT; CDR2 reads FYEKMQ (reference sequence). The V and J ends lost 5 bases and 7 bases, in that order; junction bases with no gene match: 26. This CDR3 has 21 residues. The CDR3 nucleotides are TGTGCCAGCAGCGACGCGCCCCCGGGACAGGGGTTATTGGGATTTTTGAATGAGCAGTTCTTC. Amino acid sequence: CASSDAPPGQGLLGFLNEQFF. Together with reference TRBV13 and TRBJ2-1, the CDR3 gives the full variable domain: AAGVIQSPRHLIKEKRETATLKCYPIPRHDTVYWYQQGPGQDPQFLISFYEKMQSDKGSIPDRFSAQQFSDYHSELNMSSLELGDSALYFCASSDAPPGQGLLGFLNEQFFGPGTRLTVL.

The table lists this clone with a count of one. CDR3 sequence reads: CASSPGLWHMNTEAFF. The DNA for the CDR3 is TGTGCCAGCAGCCCGGGACTTTGGCACATGAACACTGAAGCTTTCTTT. The chain links TRBV7-2 to TRBJ1-1; possible D gene TRBD1, 5 bases. V gave up 5 bases and J gave up 0 bases, with 16 bases separating them. CDR1 and CDR2 (germline): SGHTA, FQGNSA. There are 16 residues in the CDR3.

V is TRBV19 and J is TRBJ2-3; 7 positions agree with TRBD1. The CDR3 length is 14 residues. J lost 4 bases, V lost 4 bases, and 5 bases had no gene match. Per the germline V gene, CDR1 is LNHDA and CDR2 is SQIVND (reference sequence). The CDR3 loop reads CASSTQGSSDTQYF. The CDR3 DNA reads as TGTGCCAGTAGTACACAGGGGTCGTCAGATACGCAGTATTTT.

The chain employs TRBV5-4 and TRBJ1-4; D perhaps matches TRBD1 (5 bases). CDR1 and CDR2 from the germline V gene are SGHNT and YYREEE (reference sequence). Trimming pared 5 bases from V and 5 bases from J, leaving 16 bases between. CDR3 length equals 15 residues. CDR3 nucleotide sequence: TGTGCCAGCAGTTTGAGGCTGGGGGGGAATGAAAAACTGTTTTTT. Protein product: CASSLRLGGNEKLFF.

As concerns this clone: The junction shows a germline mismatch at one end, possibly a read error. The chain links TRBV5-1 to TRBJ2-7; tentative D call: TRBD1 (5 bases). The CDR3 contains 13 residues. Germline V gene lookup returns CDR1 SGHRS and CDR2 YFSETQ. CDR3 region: CASSLGDIGQSNF. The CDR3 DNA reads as TGCGCCAGCAGCTTGGGGGATATCGGACAATCTAACTTC.

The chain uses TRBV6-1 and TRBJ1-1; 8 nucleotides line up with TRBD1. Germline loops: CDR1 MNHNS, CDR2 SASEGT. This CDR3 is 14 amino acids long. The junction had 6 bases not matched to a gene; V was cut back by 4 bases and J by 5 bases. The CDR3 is CASSAQGAGTEAFF. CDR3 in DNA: TGTGCCAGCAGTGCGCAGGGGGCGGGGACTGAAGCTTTCTTT.

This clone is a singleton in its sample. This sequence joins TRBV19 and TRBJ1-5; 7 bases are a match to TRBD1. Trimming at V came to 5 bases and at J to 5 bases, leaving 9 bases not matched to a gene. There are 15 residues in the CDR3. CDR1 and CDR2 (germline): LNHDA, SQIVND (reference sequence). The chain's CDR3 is CASSPSTGNYQPQHF. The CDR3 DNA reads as TGTGCCAGTAGTCCCTCGACAGGGAATTATCAGCCCCAGCATTTT.

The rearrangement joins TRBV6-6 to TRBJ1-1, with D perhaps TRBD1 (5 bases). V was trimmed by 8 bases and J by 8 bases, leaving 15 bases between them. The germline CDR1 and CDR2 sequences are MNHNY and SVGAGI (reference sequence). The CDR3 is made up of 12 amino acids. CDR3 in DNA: TGTGCCAGCGGCGTGGGACTGGGGGAAGCTTTCTTT. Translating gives CASGVGLGEAFF.

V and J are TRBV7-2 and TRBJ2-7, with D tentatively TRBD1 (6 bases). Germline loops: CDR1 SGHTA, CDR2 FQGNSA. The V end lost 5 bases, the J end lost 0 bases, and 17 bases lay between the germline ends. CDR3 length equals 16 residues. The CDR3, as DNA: TGTGCCAGCAGCACCTCGACAGGTGGGAGCTCCTACGAGCAGTACTTC. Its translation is CASSTSTGGSSYEQYF.